Included here is one T cell receptor beta chain sequence, with context. This clone's antigen is unknown. One base away there is no much larger clone; base qualities are not given. The CDR3 starts with the cysteine, ends with the phenylalanine, and has 13 residues. Only the CDR3 DNA stays, 39 bases, in frame from base 1. V is shortened by 2 bases, J by 7 bases, and the region joining them spans 11 bases. CDR1 and CDR2 are drawn from the germline V gene (reference sequence): SEHNR, FQNEAQ. The sample comes from a study of cytomegalovirus exposure and HLA in healthy donors listed by TCRdb under 2017. With respect to the entire study: According to a later analysis, the 100 to 150 validation repertoires were produced on the same platform as the approximately 690 repertoires of the first cohort. The aim of the study was to test whether cataloging public T cell receptors could identify signatures of past pathogen exposure. Along with the approximately 650-subject first cohort, a separate validation cohort of over a hundred different subjects was used. The study combined high-throughput TCR immunosequencing, statistical association of individual TCRs with disease status, and machine learning to predict cytomegalovirus infection status.

Study-wide findings and limitations: The study listed around 160 TCR beta chains as associated with cytomegalovirus. It was suggested by the authors that the approach could potentially be generalized to other disease states and immunological phenotypes. A later analysis had no HLA typing for the validation cohort, so co-occurrence there was scored across all 130 or so repertoires. Across donors, most TCR sequences were observed very rarely, whereas some public TCRs were present in many individuals. Cytomegalovirus status was reported to be diagnosed by the classifier with high specificity and sensitivity in both the original and validation cohorts. Subsequent analysis determined that TCRs grouped into clusters in the first cohort also showed a tendency toward co-occurrence across the roughly 110 validation repertoires, and approximately 93% of cluster scores exceeded 0. A few of the identified cytomegalovirus-associated TCR beta chains were confirmed in vitro to be specific for cytomegalovirus antigens.

The library was produced with the immunoSEQ multiplex PCR assay. As for the authors' bioinformatics: A statistical classification framework was built to diagnose cytomegalovirus status from the catalog of TCR beta chain sequences. The immuneACCESS repertoire file appears here via TCRdb, limited to in-frame rearrangements. These files lack a portion of the clones; in checked studies, under half of the deficit traces to unresolved V genes, and the cause of the others is not known. V, J and clone size were drawn from that table, and D and trimming were deduced from the DNA. The sample table holds 65,000 to 90,000 clones, of which 90% to 95% were seen once. Together, the top ten hold about 3.5% of the sample. Separate from the approximately 700-subject first cohort, the validation cohort of more than 90 subjects was the group to which the donors belonged.

The rearrangement joined TRBV7-9 to TRBJ1-1, and TRBD1 may be the D gene, going by 5 matching bases. Sequenced input: PBMCs. This receptor was taken from a man between 18 and 29 years old in good health and CMV-seronegative. The CDR3 reads as follows: CASSLPTGDEAFF. DNA sequence: TGTGCCAGCAGCTTACCCACAGGAGATGAAGCTTTCTTT.